The present entry profiles one T cell receptor beta chain with its context. The antigen is not known. Combining a sample-barcoded 5' primer with a J-beta primer mix, a second PCR ran for roughly 7 to 12 cycles. The authors tagged each cDNA molecule using a template-switch adaptor with 12 random nucleotides. TCRdb re-analysed the 5' RACE reads in MiXCR, keeping a single row per CDR3 protein. The profile shows 1.4 million to 1.5 million distinct CDR3 sequences, around two fifths of them singletons. V was cut by 4 bases and J by 5 bases, with 14 bases left in between. There are 14 residues in the CDR3. Germline V lookup: CDR1 SEHNR, CDR2 FQNEAQ (reference sequence). The data stem from a study of blood T cells in healthy people across ages. Study outcomes and limitations: There was no known CMV status for donors, so expanded clonotype changes were possibly confounded.

This TCR was recovered from a woman between 18 and 29 years old in good health. Material: blood. The rearrangement uses TRBV7-9 and TRBJ2-5; perhaps TRBD2 as D (6 bases). CDR3 nucleotides: TGTGCCAGCAGCTCCCTAGCGCAAAAGGAGACCCAGTACTTC. It yields the protein CASSSLAQKETQYF. The full variable domain, in which reference TRBV7-9 and TRBJ2-5 provide the parts outside the CDR3, is DTGVSQNPRHKITKRGQNVTFRCDPISEHNRLYWYRQTLGQGPEFLTYFQNEAQLEKSRLLSDRFSAERPKGSFSTLEIQRTEQGDSAMYLCASSSLAQKETQYFGPGTRLLVL.